Listed below are T cell receptor beta chains from one sample, sequenced in a study of long-term antiretroviral therapy in people with HIV. Data came from immunoSEQ multiplex PCR; TCRdb stores just in-frame clones and leaves some out. The profile shows 15,000 or so clones, around 77% of them singletons. The sequenced sample was unsorted PBMCs, obtained 0.5 years before starting antiretroviral therapy. These receptors all stem from a woman aged 40 to 50 with HIV. The CDR3 runs from the conserved cysteine through the conserved F or W.

CDR3 protein	V gene	J gene
CASSPLGTSYEQYF	TRBV4-1	TRBJ2-7
CASSLSVSTDTQYF	TRBV5-1	TRBJ2-3
CASSFGQSDTQYF	TRBV7-9	TRBJ2-3
CASRWRDTAYF	TRBV6-5	TRBJ2-7
CASSHPVASGFNEQYF	TRBV4-1	TRBJ2-7
CASSLAETSSTDTQYF	TRBV5-4	TRBJ2-3
CASSPPSGGNTEAFF	TRBV18	TRBJ1-1
CASSLRGEFPTDTQYF	TRBV7-9	TRBJ2-3
CASSNGAEQYF	TRBV19	TRBJ2-7
CASSVTTGAYEQYF	TRBV9	TRBJ2-7
CASSLEGAPISGNTIYF	TRBV11-3	TRBJ1-3
CASSPGQMNEQFF	TRBV11-3	TRBJ2-1
CASRGGYEQFF	TRBV2	TRBJ2-1
CASSVRQGANQPQHF	TRBV6-1	TRBJ1-5
CASSYRGPTEAFF	TRBV6-5	TRBJ1-1
CASSSPGLGTEAFF	TRBV11-3	TRBJ1-1
CASSLEQGGTGELFF	TRBV5-8	TRBJ2-2
CASSFLQVNQPQHF	TRBV5-8	TRBJ1-5
CSVYSARYEQYF	TRBV29-1	TRBJ2-7
CASSLGFADTQYF	TRBV5-6	TRBJ2-3
CASRGGLVAYEQYF	TRBV27	TRBJ2-7
CASRQGLETEAFF	TRBV6-1	TRBJ1-1
CSVEKGRGVSYNEQFF	TRBV29-1	TRBJ2-1
CASSRGGSTEAFF	TRBV9	TRBJ1-1
CASSPLGAGGGEQFF	TRBV5-4	TRBJ2-1
CAIGGLANEQFF	TRBV10-3	TRBJ2-1
CASSLTGYIYNEQFF	TRBV11-2	TRBJ2-1
CASSIGASGFDEQYF	TRBV18	TRBJ2-7
CSAQRGLGEKLFF	TRBV29-1	TRBJ1-4
CATSRQDTTKGEKLFF	TRBV15	TRBJ1-4
CAWSDKGMNTQYF	TRBV30	TRBJ2-3
CASSLFRVTEQYF	TRBV7-8	TRBJ2-7
CASSLGGFTEAFF	TRBV5-6	TRBJ1-1
CASSQDFIELAGTYEQYF	TRBV4-2	TRBJ2-7
CASSNTYNEQFF	TRBV27	TRBJ2-1
CASSFGPGYGYTF	TRBV27	TRBJ1-2
CACRSRGAAYEQYF	TRBV30	TRBJ2-7
CSVLGGQGRTEAFF	TRBV29-1	TRBJ1-1
CASSFGVGSAYEQYF	TRBV5-5	TRBJ2-7
CASSPYPSTDTQYF	TRBV9	TRBJ2-3
CASSQTSGGFYEQYF	TRBV4-3	TRBJ2-7
CASSLGQGWTGELFF	TRBV27	TRBJ2-2
CAWSVMVGMYF	TRBV30	TRBJ2-5
CASSPSGGYNEQFF	TRBV7-6	TRBJ2-1
CASSYHSGRVNEQYF	TRBV6-5	TRBJ2-7
CASSFGPGFGYTF	TRBV5-6	TRBJ1-2
CASSLGQGSDKQYF	TRBV4-3	TRBJ2-7
CAWISLGANTEAFF	TRBV30	TRBJ1-1
CAISEGGDTQYF	TRBV10-3	TRBJ2-3
CASSQRTGEVYGQYF	TRBV5-4	TRBJ2-7
CASSHPLSSSYEQYF	TRBV4-1	TRBJ2-7
CAISAGQEHQPQHF	TRBV10-3	TRBJ1-5
CASSQEPEASGRQETQYF	TRBV4-1	TRBJ2-5
CASSDQRNTEAFF	TRBV6-6	TRBJ1-1
CASSHGQVDRLNEQYF	TRBV5-1	TRBJ2-7